A selection of T cell receptor beta chains follows, all from one sample in a study of neurological immune-mediated disorders. TCRdb re-called the 5' RACE reads with MiXCR, one entry per CDR3 protein. The repertoire holds tens of thousands of distinct CDR3 sequences, with 5.2% as singletons. Specimen: PBMCs. These TCRs come from a young man with multiple sclerosis. Both conserved end residues are part of each CDR3. The order of the fields is clone size, D gene, J gene, V gene, CDR3 protein, CDR3 DNA. D genes are given only for firm matches. Some rows have no size entry. The others give once, few or many, or a class for an expanded clone.

>many|TRBD1|TRBJ1-6|TRBV5-1
CASSNGQGTHSPLHF
TGCGCCAGCAGCAACGGACAGGGTACACATTCACCCCTCCACTTT
>many|TRBD1|TRBJ1-1|TRBV10-3
CAISAPGGTEAFF
TGTGCCATCAGTGCCCCAGGGGGCACTGAAGCTTTCTTT
>many|NA|TRBJ2-7|TRBV30
CAWSVSGLYEQYF
TGTGCCTGGAGTGTATCGGGACTTTACGAGCAGTACTTC
>many|NA|TRBJ2-7|TRBV20-1
CSARAREREQYF
TGCAGTGCTAGAGCTAGGGAGCGCGAGCAGTACTTC
>many|TRBD2|TRBJ2-1|TRBV7-3
CASSLTAGGRDEQFF
TGTGCCAGCAGCTTAACAGCGGGGGGCCGGGATGAGCAGTTCTTC
>many|NA|TRBJ1-5|TRBV27
CASSRRLNQPQHF
TGTGCCAGCAGTCGACGACTCAATCAGCCCCAGCATTTT
>many|NA|TRBJ1-1|TRBV7-9
CASSRGAGVGAMNTEAFF
TGTGCCAGCAGCCGAGGGGCAGGGGTGGGTGCAATGAACACTGAAGCTTTCTTT
>NA|NA|TRBJ1-2|TRBV12-3/TRBV12-4
CASSLARTANYGYTF
TGTGCCAGCAGTCTAGCCCGGACGGCTAACTATGGCTACACCTTC
>many|NA|TRBJ2-3|TRBV20-1
CSARAPPPFDTQYF
TGCAGTGCTAGAGCACCTCCCCCTTTTGATACGCAGTATTTT
>many|TRBD2|TRBJ2-1|TRBV2
CASSEEGFAGGSNEQFF
TGTGCCAGCAGTGAAGAGGGGTTTGCGGGGGGAAGCAATGAGCAGTTCTTC
>many|TRBD2|TRBJ2-1|TRBV20-1
CSAPDGTSGINEQFF
TGCAGTGCTCCCGACGGGACTAGCGGGATAAATGAGCAGTTCTTC
>many|NA|TRBJ2-3|TRBV7-7
CASRCLAREIDQDTQYF
TGTGCTAGCAGATGCCTGGCTAGAGAAATAGACCAAGATACGCAGTATTTT
>many|NA|TRBJ1-5|TRBV6-1
CASMSLTRGNQPQHF
TGTGCCAGCATGAGCCTGACCCGAGGCAATCAGCCCCAGCATTTT
>many|NA|TRBJ2-1|TRBV4-2
CASSQVGGEQFF
TGTGCCAGCAGCCAAGTGGGTGGGGAGCAGTTCTTC
>many|NA|TRBJ1-1|TRBV5-6
CASSQGPNTEAFF
TGTGCCAGCAGCCAGGGCCCGAACACTGAAGCTTTCTTT
>many|TRBD1|TRBJ2-2|TRBV4-1
CASSTPSSHEGATGELFF
TGCGCCAGCAGCACCCCGTCGTCACACGAGGGGGCCACCGGGGAGCTGTTTTTT
>many|NA|TRBJ1-2|TRBV5-6
CASSTPGRNYGYTF
TGTGCCAGCAGCACTCCCGGACGGAACTATGGCTACACCTTC
>many|NA|TRBJ1-5|TRBV20-1
CSASRDGNQPQHF
TGCAGTGCCTCCCGGGACGGCAATCAGCCCCAGCATTTT
>many|NA|TRBJ1-2|TRBV5-6
CASSFSRGGYGYTF
TGTGCCAGCAGCTTCAGCAGGGGTGGCTATGGCTACACCTTC
>many|NA|TRBJ2-4|TRBV12-2
CASRFTGKSRRAKNIQYF
TGTGCAAGTCGCTTTACGGGGAAATCTAGACGCGCCAAAAACATTCAGTACTTC
>many|NA|TRBJ2-1|TRBV7-8
CASSSQTLYNEQFF
TGTGCCAGCAGCTCCCAGACACTGTACAATGAGCAGTTCTTC
>many|TRBD1|TRBJ2-1|TRBV10-3
CAIRATGTGDIIHYNEQFF
TGTGCCATCAGGGCAACCGGGACAGGGGACATTATTCACTACAATGAGCAGTTCTTC
>many|TRBD2|TRBJ2-1|TRBV27
CASSLSISGINEQFF
TGTGCCAGCAGTTTATCTATTAGCGGGATAAATGAGCAGTTCTTC
>many|NA|TRBJ1-3|TRBV12-3/TRBV12-4
CASTQGRGGNTIYF
TGTGCCAGCACCCAAGGAAGGGGTGGAAACACCATATATTTT
>few|NA|TRBJ2-3|TRBV7-9
CASSSHPGQNTDTQYF
TGTGCCAGCAGCTCCCACCCGGGACAAAACACAGATACGCAGTATTTT
>many|NA|TRBJ2-7|TRBV29-1
CSVVRGNEQYF
TGCAGCGTTGTAAGGGGGAACGAGCAGTACTTC
>many|NA|TRBJ1-2|TRBV7-9
CASGTGVNYGYTF
TGTGCCAGCGGCACAGGAGTTAACTATGGCTACACCTTC
>many|NA|TRBJ2-4|TRBV20-1
CSARDPRLYAIQYF
TGCAGTGCTAGAGATCCCCGATTGTATGCCATTCAGTACTTC
>many|TRBD1|TRBJ1-5|TRBV5-1
CASSRTGSSNQPQNF
TGCGCCAGCAGCCGGACAGGGAGCAGCAATCAGCCCCAGAATTTT
>many|NA|TRBJ1-5|TRBV5-1
CASSLGIPNQPQHF
TGCGCCAGCAGCTTGGGCATCCCTAATCAGCCCCAGCATTTT
>NA|NA|TRBJ1-2|TRBV7-2
CASSSRDSFGYTF
TGTGCCAGCAGCTCTCGAGACTCGTTCGGCTACACCTTC
>many|NA|TRBJ2-2|TRBV28
CASSSIPGTNVTGELFF
TGTGCCAGCAGCAGCATCCCCGGGACAAATGTTACCGGGGAGCTGTTTTTT
>many|NA|TRBJ1-2|TRBV6-5
CASRRDRDAGYTF
TGTGCCAGCAGACGCGACCGAGACGCTGGCTACACCTTC
>many|TRBD1|TRBJ2-7|TRBV5-1
CASSSGTALTYEQYF
TGCGCCAGCAGCTCCGGGACAGCCCTCACCTACGAGCAGTACTTC
>many|NA|TRBJ1-1|TRBV20-1
CSAPTGVTEAFF
TGCAGTGCGCCCACTGGGGTCACTGAAGCTTTCTTT
>many|NA|TRBJ1-2|TRBV6-2/TRBV6-3
CASSDSTSNYGYTF
TGTGCCAGCAGTGACTCCACAAGTAACTATGGCTACACCTTC
>many|NA|TRBJ1-1|TRBV6-2/TRBV6-3
CASSLAWGGDTEAFF
TGTGCCAGCAGTTTGGCCTGGGGGGGAGACACTGAAGCTTTCTTT
>many|TRBD1|TRBJ2-2|TRBV5-1
CASWTGPNTGELFF
TGCGCCAGCTGGACAGGGCCGAACACCGGGGAGCTGTTTTTT
>many|NA|TRBJ2-1|TRBV5-1
CASSLGAVSWDNEQFF
TGCGCCAGCAGCTTGGGGGCAGTGTCGTGGGACAATGAGCAGTTCTTC
>many|NA|TRBJ1-6|TRBV20-1
CSADSPYNSPLHF
TGCAGCGCCGACAGCCCCTATAATTCACCCCTCCACTTT
>many|NA|TRBJ2-1|TRBV20-1
CSGLLVGNEQFF
TGCAGTGGACTCCTCGTGGGGAATGAGCAGTTCTTC
>few|NA|TRBJ1-2|TRBV7-2
CASSFRKGADGYTF
TGTGCCAGCAGCTTCCGAAAGGGCGCGGATGGCTACACCTTC
>many|TRBD1|TRBJ2-3|TRBV7-6
CASSLGDRQSTDTQYF
TGTGCCAGCAGCCTTGGGGACAGGCAAAGCACAGATACGCAGTATTTT
>many|NA|TRBJ2-7|TRBV11-1
CASSLAGGPLSYEQYF
TGTGCCAGCAGCTTAGCGGGGGGCCCTCTCTCCTACGAGCAGTACTTC
>many|NA|TRBJ2-7|TRBV20-1
CSALEGAYEQYF
TGCAGTGCCCTGGAGGGTGCCTACGAGCAGTACTTC
>many|NA|TRBJ1-1|TRBV9
CASSGGRGTNTEAFF
TGTGCCAGCAGCGGGGGGAGGGGAACGAACACTGAAGCTTTCTTT